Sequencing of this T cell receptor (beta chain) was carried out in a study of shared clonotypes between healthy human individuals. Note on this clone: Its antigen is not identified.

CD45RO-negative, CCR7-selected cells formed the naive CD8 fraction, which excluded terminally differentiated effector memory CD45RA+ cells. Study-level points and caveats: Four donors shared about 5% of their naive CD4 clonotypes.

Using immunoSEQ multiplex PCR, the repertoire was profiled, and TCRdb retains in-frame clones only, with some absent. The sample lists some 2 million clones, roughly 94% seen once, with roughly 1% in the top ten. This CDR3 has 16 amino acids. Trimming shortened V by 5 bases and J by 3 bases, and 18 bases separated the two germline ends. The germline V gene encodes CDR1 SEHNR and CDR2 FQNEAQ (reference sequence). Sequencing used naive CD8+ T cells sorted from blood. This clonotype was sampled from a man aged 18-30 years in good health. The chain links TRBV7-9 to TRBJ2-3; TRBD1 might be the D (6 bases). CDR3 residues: CASSPSPGVATDTQYF. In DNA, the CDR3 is TGTGCCAGCAGCCCATCTCCAGGGGTGGCGACAGATACGCAGTATTTT.